The entry below describes one TCR beta chain. The sample originates from a study of CDR3 diversity in severe acne. The germline V gene encodes CDR1 SGDLS and CDR2 YYNGEE. This CDR3 spans 14 amino acids. The junction had 6 bases not matched to a gene; V was cut back by 4 bases and J by 4 bases. TCRdb used MiXCR to reprocess the PCR reads, holding one entry per CDR3 protein. In the table there are 90,000 or so distinct CDR3 sequences, roughly half of which are singletons. V and J are TRBV9 and TRBJ2-7; 9 bases agree with TRBD2. Sequenced: blood. This sequence was found in a male donor in good health, serving as a control. CDR3 sequence (DNA): TGTGCCAGCAGCCTTAGCGGGAGACGATACGAGCAGTACTTC. Protein sequence: CASSLSGRRYEQYF.